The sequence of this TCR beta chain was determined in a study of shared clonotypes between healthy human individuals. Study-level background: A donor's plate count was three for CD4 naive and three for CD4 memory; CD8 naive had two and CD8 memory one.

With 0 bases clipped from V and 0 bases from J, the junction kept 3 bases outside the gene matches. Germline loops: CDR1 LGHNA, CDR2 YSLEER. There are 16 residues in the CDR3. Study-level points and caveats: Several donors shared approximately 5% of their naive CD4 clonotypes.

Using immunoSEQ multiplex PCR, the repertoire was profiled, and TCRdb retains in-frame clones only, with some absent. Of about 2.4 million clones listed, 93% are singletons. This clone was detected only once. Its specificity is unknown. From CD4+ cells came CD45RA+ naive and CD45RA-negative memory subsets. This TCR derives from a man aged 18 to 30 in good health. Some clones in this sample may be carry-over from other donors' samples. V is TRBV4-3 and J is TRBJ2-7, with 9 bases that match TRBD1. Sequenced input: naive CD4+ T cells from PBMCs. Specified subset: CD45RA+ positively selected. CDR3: CASSQELGQGSYEQYF. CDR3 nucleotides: TGCGCCAGCAGCCAAGAACTGGGACAGGGCTCCTACGAGCAGTACTTC.